In this sample, the clone carrying this T cell receptor beta chain turned up a few times. What it binds is not known. The sample originates from a study of response to subunit inactivated influenza vaccine. Study observations and caveats: That few new T cells are recruited by each seasonal influenza vaccination was the authors' suggestion.

The germline V gene has CDR1 SNHLY and CDR2 FYNNEI. Trimming took off 3 bases at V and 4 bases at J, with 12 bases between the two ends. This CDR3 has 15 residues. TCRdb recomputed calls from the RT-PCR reads with MiXCR, one row per CDR3 protein. The table has 710,000 or so distinct CDR3 sequences, around 14% seen once. The sequence derives from a man between 50 and 59 years old who received an inactivated influenza vaccine. This chain joins TRBV2 and TRBJ2-2; no definite D call. The sample consisted of PBMCs from blood, taken less than 13 days after vaccination. This CDR3 is CASSDSLGTTGELFF. The CDR3 nucleotides read TGTGCCAGCAGTGACAGTCTGGGTACCACCGGGGAGCTGTTTTTT.